This TCR beta chain was obtained from a study of cytomegalovirus exposure and HLA in healthy donors. Deletions cut 5 bases from V and 4 bases from J, with 6 bases between. CDR1 is GTSNPN and CDR2 is SVGIG in the germline V gene (reference sequence). There are 11 residues in the CDR3. PCR involved 60 Vbeta and 13 Jbeta primers. Produced via immunoSEQ multiplex PCR; TCRdb's table is partial and in-frame only. This repertoire shows approximately 190,000 clones, approximately 82% found once; its top ten account for more than 1.5%. Study-level results: An analysis done earlier found most TCR beta V segments productive about 90% or about 30% of the time. With high specificity and sensitivity, the classifier reportedly diagnosed cytomegalovirus status. TCR beta chain V- and J-gene trimming was linked, in a later analysis, to a missense variant in DCLRE1C.

A remark on this clone: What it recognizes is unknown.

The sample consisted of PBMCs. V gene TRBV30 combines with J gene TRBJ1-3; TRBD1 is a possible D gene (6 bases). This clonotype was obtained from a man aged 35-49 years in good health and CMV-seropositive. CDR3 amino acids: CAWGQGNTIYF. Here the CDR3 DNA reads TGTGCCTGGGGACAGGGAAACACCATATATTTT.